This T cell receptor (beta chain) was retrieved from a study of CXCR3-negative and CXCR3-positive naive CD8 T cells. cDNA libraries for TRB were generated by 5' RACE incorporating UMI labels. With the 5' RACE reads reprocessed, TCRdb shows one record per CDR3 protein and no DNA. The listing records fewer than 80,000 distinct CDR3 sequences. This CDR3 spans 14 amino acids. Germline CDR1 reads KGHSH; CDR2 reads LQKENI. The sequencing sample was made of naive CXCR3- CD8+ T cells from blood. Subset defined: CD45RO-CCR7+CD27+CD95- naive CD8+ T cells lacking CXCR3 (TNR3-). The chain has TRBV18 and TRBJ2-7; TCRdb picks TRBD2, but there is no DNA to check that call. The receptor was derived from a human donor in good health. Some clones in this sample may be carry-over from other donors' samples. CDR3 protein: CASVPGLAASEQYF.